This record covers a single TCR beta chain. The CDR3 has 13 residues. V lost 0 bases and J lost 3, with 9 bases in between. The germline gives CDR1 DFQATT, CDR2 SNEGSKA (reference sequence). This sample is part of a study of CD8 T cells in ankylosing spondylitis. TCRdb re-derived calls from the 5' RACE reads in MiXCR, one entry per CDR3 protein. The sample gives roughly 230,000 distinct CDR3 sequences, 18% of which show up once; more than 25% is in the top ten. The clonotype was recovered from a male donor with ankylosing spondylitis or in good health (not recorded which). Sample: blood, either unsorted or a sorted T cell fraction (not recorded which). The J gene is TRBJ2-7, the V gene TRBV20-1; D tentatively fits TRBD1 or TRBD2 (5 bases each). This CDR3 is CSAREQGDYEQYF. The CDR3 DNA sequence: TGCAGTGCTAGAGAGCAGGGAGACTACGAGCAGTACTTC.